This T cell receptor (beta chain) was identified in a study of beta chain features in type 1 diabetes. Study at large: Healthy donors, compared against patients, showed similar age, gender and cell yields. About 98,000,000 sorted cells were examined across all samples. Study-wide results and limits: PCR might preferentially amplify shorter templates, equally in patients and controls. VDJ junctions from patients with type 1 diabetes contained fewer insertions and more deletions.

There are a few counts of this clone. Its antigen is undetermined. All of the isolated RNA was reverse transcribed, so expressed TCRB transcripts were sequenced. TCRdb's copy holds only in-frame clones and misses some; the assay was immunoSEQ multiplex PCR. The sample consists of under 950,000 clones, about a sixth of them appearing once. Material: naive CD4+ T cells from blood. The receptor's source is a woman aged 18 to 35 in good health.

The CDR3 bases are TGTGCCAGCAGGGGGACGTCAGTCGAAAAACTGTTTTTT. As protein: CASRGTSVEKLFF. This rearrangement joins TRBV6-5 to TRBJ1-4, with TRBD1 as a possible D gene (5 bases). The CDR3 runs to 13 residues. V was shortened by 6 bases and J by 8 bases, with 13 bases between the two germline ends. Germline assignment: CDR1 MNHEY and CDR2 SVGAGI.